These T cell receptor beta chains were read from a single sample in a study of cytomegalovirus exposure and HLA in healthy donors. Some clones are missing from TCRdb's copy, which holds only in-frame ones; the method was immunoSEQ multiplex PCR. The table has over 150,000 clones, around 80% seen once. Sequenced: PBMCs. These receptors all stem from a man in his forties in good health and CMV-seronegative. Each CDR3 is given with its conserved first and last residue. The order of the fields is clone size, V gene, J gene, D gene, CDR3 DNA, CDR3 protein. A D gene is named only where the DNA matches it firmly. A clone size is listed for some rows: how often the clone was seen (once, few, many), or a class if it is expanded.

size: -; V: TRBV5-4; J: TRBJ1-1; D: -; DNA: TGTGCCAGCAGCGGAATGAGGGTAGTCATTACCGGAGCTTTCTTT; CDR3: CASSGMRVVITGAFF
size: few; V: TRBV4-3; J: TRBJ2-1; D: TRBD2; DNA: TGCGCCAGCAGCCTGACTAGCGGGAGTGGCGATGAGCAGTTCTTC; CDR3: CASSLTSGSGDEQFF
size: -; V: TRBV10-1; J: TRBJ2-7; D: TRBD2; DNA: TGCGCCAGCAGTTCTGCCCTACCAACACTAGCGGGAGGGCCGCTTGACGAGCAGTACTTC; CDR3: CASSSALPTLAGGPLDEQYF
size: -; V: TRBV27; J: TRBJ1-5; D: -; DNA: TGTGCCAGCAGTTTATCGGGCGGGAGGGGCAATCAGCCCCAGCATTTT; CDR3: CASSLSGGRGNQPQHF
size: few; V: TRBV10-3; J: TRBJ2-2; D: TRBD2; DNA: TGTGCCATCAGTGAATGGGATAGCGGGAGGGGTACCGGGGAGCTGTTTTTT; CDR3: CAISEWDSGRGTGELFF
size: -; V: TRBV25-1; J: TRBJ2-5; D: TRBD1; DNA: TGTGCCAGCAGTGAGGACAGGGGTGGCCAAGAGACCCAGTACTTC; CDR3: CASSEDRGGQETQYF
size: -; V: TRBV14; J: TRBJ1-2; D: -; DNA: TGTGCCAGCAGCCAAGATTTGGGGCGCAGCTACTATGGCTACACCTTC; CDR3: CASSQDLGRSYYGYTF
size: -; V: TRBV28; J: TRBJ2-1; D: TRBD2; DNA: TGTGCCAGCAGTTCCGGCGGGAGAGGCGCCAATGAGCAGTTCTTC; CDR3: CASSSGGRGANEQFF
size: -; V: TRBV7-8; J: TRBJ2-3; D: -; DNA: TGTGCCAGCAGCTTCACTATGGATACGCAGTATTTT; CDR3: CASSFTMDTQYF
size: -; V: TRBV7-2; J: TRBJ1-5; D: -; DNA: TGTGCCAGCAGCCGGACAGCGGGGCGCAATCAGCCCCAGCATTTT; CDR3: CASSRTAGRNQPQHF
size: -; V: TRBV4-1; J: TRBJ1-5; D: -; DNA: TGCGCCAGCAGCCAATCGACCAGTCCGGGACAGCCCCAGCATTTT; CDR3: CASSQSTSPGQPQHF
size: -; V: TRBV28; J: TRBJ1-4; D: -; DNA: TGTGCCAGCGGACCTCCTGGCGGGGCGGGATGGGAAAAACTGTTTTTT; CDR3: CASGPPGGAGWEKLFF
size: -; V: TRBV2; J: TRBJ2-7; D: -; DNA: TGTGCCAGCGCAGGGAATGGATACGAGCAGTACTTC; CDR3: CASAGNGYEQYF
size: -; V: TRBV19; J: TRBJ2-2; D: -; DNA: TGTGCCAGTCGTAAATATAACACCGGGGAGCTGTTTTTT; CDR3: CASRKYNTGELFF
size: -; V: TRBV27; J: TRBJ2-1; D: TRBD2; DNA: TGTGCCAGCAGTTTGCGAGGGACTAGCGGGAGGATTTACAATGAGCAGTTCTTC; CDR3: CASSLRGTSGRIYNEQFF
size: few; V: TRBV5-1; J: TRBJ2-1; D: TRBD2; DNA: TGCGCCAGCAGCTCTGAGCGGGGCTACAATGAGCAGTTCTTC; CDR3: CASSSERGYNEQFF
size: -; V: TRBV2; J: TRBJ1-1; D: TRBD1; DNA: TGTGCCAGCAGGGGTGACAGGGCTAATGAAGCTTTCTTT; CDR3: CASRGDRANEAFF
size: -; V: TRBV18; J: TRBJ2-2; D: TRBD2; DNA: TGTGCCAGCTCACCCCTCATAGCGGGAGAAACCGGGGAGCTGTTTTTT; CDR3: CASSPLIAGETGELFF
size: -; V: TRBV2; J: TRBJ2-2; D: TRBD2; DNA: TGTGCCAGCAGGGGGGGACTAGCGGGACCCGGGGAGCTGTTTTTT; CDR3: CASRGGLAGPGELFF
size: -; V: TRBV6-5; J: TRBJ1-2; D: TRBD1; DNA: TGTGCCAGCAGAAAGTCCAGGGGGTGGATCCTTAACACCTTC; CDR3: CASRKSRGWILNTF
size: few; V: TRBV30; J: TRBJ2-3; D: TRBD2; DNA: TGTGCCTGGAGTGTTTGGGGCGGGGGGGCAGATACGCAGTATTTT; CDR3: CAWSVWGGGADTQYF
size: few; V: TRBV6-6; J: TRBJ2-7; D: -; DNA: TGTGCCAGCACTCCAAAGCCCCGAGGGGGGAGGGACGAGCAGTACTTC; CDR3: CASTPKPRGGRDEQYF
size: -; V: TRBV7-6; J: TRBJ2-3; D: TRBD1; DNA: TGTGCCAGCAGCTTAGATCCCTCAGGGGGTGGTACGCAGTATTTT; CDR3: CASSLDPSGGGTQYF
size: few; V: TRBV5-4; J: TRBJ2-3; D: TRBD2; DNA: TGTGCCAGCAGCCCCACACTAGCGCAAAACGAAGATACGCAGTATTTT; CDR3: CASSPTLAQNEDTQYF
size: -; V: TRBV9; J: TRBJ1-1; D: -; DNA: TGTGCCAGCAGCGTCGCGACGGCCCCTAGGGAAGCTTTCTTT; CDR3: CASSVATAPREAFF
size: -; V: TRBV7-9; J: TRBJ2-3; D: -; DNA: TGTGCCAGCAGCTTCGGGGATGATACGCAGTATTTT; CDR3: CASSFGDDTQYF
size: -; V: TRBV7-8; J: TRBJ1-5; D: TRBD1; DNA: TGTGCCAGCAGCTTAAGGACAGGGTCGAATCAGCCCCAGCATTTT; CDR3: CASSLRTGSNQPQHF